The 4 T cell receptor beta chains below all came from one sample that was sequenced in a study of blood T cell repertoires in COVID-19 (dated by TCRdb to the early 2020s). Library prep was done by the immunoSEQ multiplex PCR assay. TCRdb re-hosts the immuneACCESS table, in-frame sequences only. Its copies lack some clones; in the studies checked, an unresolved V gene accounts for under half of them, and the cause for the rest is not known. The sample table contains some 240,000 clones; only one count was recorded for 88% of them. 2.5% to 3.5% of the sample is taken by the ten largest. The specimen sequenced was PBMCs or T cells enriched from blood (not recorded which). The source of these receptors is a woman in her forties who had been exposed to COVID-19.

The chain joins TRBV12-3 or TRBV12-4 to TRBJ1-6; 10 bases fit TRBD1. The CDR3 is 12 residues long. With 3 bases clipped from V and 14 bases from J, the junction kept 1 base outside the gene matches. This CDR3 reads CASSFGTGALHF. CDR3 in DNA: TGTGCCAGCAGTTTCGGGACAGGGGCCCTCCACTTT.

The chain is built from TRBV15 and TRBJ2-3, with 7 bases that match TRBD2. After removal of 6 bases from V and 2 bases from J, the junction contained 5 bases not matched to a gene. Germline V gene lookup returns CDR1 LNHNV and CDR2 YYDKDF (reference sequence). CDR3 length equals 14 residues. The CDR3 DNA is TGTGCCACCAGGGGGCGGGGGACCACAGATACGCAGTATTTT. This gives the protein CATRGRGTTDTQYF.

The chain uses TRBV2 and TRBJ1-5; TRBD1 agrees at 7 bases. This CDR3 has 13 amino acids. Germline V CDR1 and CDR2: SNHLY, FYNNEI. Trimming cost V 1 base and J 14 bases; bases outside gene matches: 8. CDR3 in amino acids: CASSEEGDSTKHF. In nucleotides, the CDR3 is TGTGCCAGCAGTGAAGAGGGGGACAGTACCAAGCATTTT.

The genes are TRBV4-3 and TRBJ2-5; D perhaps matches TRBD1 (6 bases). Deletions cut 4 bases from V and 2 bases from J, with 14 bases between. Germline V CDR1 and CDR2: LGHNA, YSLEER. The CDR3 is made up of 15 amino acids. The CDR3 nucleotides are TGCGCCAGCAGCCGGATCGGACAGCCGCAAGAGACCCAGTACTTC. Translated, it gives CASSRIGQPQETQYF.